The TCR beta chain under discussion was sequenced for a study of T-cell memory formation after mild COVID-19. The wider study: There were largely donor-specific TCR clusters. Study-wide results and caveats: Clones from the second wave (peaking day 37) had unconfirmed SARS-CoV-2 specificity. CD4+ contracting clones were mainly CM and EM; CD8+ ones, EMRA.

Germline trimming cut 6 bases from V and 5 bases from J; bases unmatched to any gene: 3. Germline V lookup: CDR1 SEHNR, CDR2 FQNEAQ (reference sequence). The CDR3 sequence is 15 residues long. In its sample, this clonotype was seen a few times. The antigen remains unidentified. Constant-segment primers were used for 5'RACE, and the resulting TCR alpha and TCR beta cDNA libraries carried sample barcodes and UMIs. TCRdb ran MiXCR on the 5' RACE reads and lists one entry per CDR3 protein. The table has 200,000 to 250,000 distinct CDR3 sequences, roughly a tenth seen once. Sequencing was performed on PBMCs or a T cell subset sorted from them (not recorded which). The receptor's source is a man aged 18 to 35 who had mild COVID-19 (a few samples of this study predate the infection). Cell type and time point are not known. The chain carries TRBV7-9 and TRBJ2-3, with 15 bases identical to TRBD2. CDR3 loop: CASRSGLAGGDTQYF. CDR3 bases: TGTGCCAGCAGGTCGGGACTAGCGGGGGGAGATACGCAGTATTTT.